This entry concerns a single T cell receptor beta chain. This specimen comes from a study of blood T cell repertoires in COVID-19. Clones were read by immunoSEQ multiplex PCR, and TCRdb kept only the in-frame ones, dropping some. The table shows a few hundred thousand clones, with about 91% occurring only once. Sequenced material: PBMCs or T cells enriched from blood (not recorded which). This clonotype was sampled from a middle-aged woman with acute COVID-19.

The CDR3 region is CASSPPVQNTEAFF. The DNA for the CDR3 is TGTGCCAGCAGCCCCCCAGTTCAGAACACTGAAGCTTTCTTT. The gene calls are TRBV7-8 and TRBJ1-1; D not certain. Germline values: CDR1 SGHVS, CDR2 FQNEAQ. CDR3 length equals 14 residues. V lost 5 bases and J lost 1, with 11 bases in between.